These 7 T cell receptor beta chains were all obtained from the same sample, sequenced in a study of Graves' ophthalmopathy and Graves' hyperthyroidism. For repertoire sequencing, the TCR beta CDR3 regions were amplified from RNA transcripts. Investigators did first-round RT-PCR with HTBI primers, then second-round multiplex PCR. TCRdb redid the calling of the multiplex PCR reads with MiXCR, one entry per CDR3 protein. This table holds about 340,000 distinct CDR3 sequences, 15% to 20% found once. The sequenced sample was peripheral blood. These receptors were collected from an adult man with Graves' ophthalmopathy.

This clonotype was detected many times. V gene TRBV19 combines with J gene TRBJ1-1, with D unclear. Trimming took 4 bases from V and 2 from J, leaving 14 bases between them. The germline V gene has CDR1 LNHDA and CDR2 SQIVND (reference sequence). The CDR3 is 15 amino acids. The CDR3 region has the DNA TGTGCCAGTAGTAACCCTCCGACCGATAACACTGAAGCTTTCTTT. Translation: CASSNPPTDNTEAFF. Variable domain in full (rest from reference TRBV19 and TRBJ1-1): DGGITQSPKYLFRKEGQNVTLSCEQNLNHDAMYWYRQDPGQGLRLIYYSQIVNDFQKGDIAEGYSVSREKKESFPLTVTSAQKNPTAFYLCASSNPPTDNTEAFFGQGTRLTVV.

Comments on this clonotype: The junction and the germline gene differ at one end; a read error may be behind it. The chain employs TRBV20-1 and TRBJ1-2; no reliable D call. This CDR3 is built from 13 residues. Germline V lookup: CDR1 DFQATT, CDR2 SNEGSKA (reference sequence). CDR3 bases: TGCAGTGCGAGAATAGAGACTTCCTATGGCTACATCTTC. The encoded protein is CSARIETSYGYIF.

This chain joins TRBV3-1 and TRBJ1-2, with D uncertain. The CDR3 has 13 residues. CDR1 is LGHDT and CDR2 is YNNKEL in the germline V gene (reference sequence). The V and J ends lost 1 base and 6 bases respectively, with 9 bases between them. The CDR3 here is CASSQVSTDGYTF. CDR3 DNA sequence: TGTGCCAGCAGCCAAGTCAGCACGGATGGCTACACCTTC.

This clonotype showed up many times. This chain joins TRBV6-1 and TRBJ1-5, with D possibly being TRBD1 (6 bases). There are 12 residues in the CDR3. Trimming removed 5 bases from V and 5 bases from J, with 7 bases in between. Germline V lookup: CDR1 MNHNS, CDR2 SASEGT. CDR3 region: CASSRQDQPQHF. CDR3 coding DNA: TGTGCCAGCAGTAGACAGGATCAGCCCCAGCATTTT.

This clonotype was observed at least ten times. The CDR3 protein is CASSMVRLYTGELFF. Here the CDR3 DNA reads TGTGCCAGTAGTATGGTGAGACTTTACACCGGGGAGCTGTTTTTT. V and J are TRBV19 and TRBJ2-2; unclear D gene. The CDR3 loop spans 15 amino acids. Trimming cost V 3 bases and J 3 bases, with 11 bases left between them. Germline V gene sequence: CDR1 LNHDA, CDR2 SQIVND (reference sequence).

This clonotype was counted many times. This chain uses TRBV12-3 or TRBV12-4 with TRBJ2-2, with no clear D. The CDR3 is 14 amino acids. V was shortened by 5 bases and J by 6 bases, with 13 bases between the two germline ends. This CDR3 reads CASSARKYAGELFF. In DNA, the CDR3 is TGTGCCAGCAGTGCTAGGAAATACGCCGGGGAGCTGTTTTTT.

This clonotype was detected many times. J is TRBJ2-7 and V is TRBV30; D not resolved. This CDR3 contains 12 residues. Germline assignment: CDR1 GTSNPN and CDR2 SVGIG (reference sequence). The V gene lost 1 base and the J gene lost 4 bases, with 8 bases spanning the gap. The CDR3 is CAWSASVYEQYF. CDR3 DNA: TGTGCCTGGAGTGCTTCAGTTTACGAGCAGTACTTC.